This T cell receptor (beta chain) was identified during a study of cytomegalovirus exposure and HLA in healthy donors. Broader study findings: In a later analysis, DRB1 alleles had the most associated TCRs; HLA-C alleles the fewest.

PCR used 60 Vbeta primers and 13 Jbeta primers. Profiled with immunoSEQ multiplex PCR; TCRdb holds only in-frame clones, not every one. The sample table includes 150,000 to 200,000 clones. With 7 bases clipped from V and 5 bases from J, the junction kept 11 bases outside the gene matches. The CDR3 covers 14 residues. Germline CDR1 and CDR2: SGHRS and YFSETQ. Regarding this clone: Antigen: not known.

Sequencing was done on a sample of PBMCs. This TCR derives from a young woman in good health and CMV-seropositive. V usage is TRBV5-1 and J usage is TRBJ2-5; 7 bases fit TRBD2. The CDR3 region has the DNA TGCGCCAGCGAAATTTCCGGGGGGATGGAGACCCAGTACTTC. Protein product: CASEISGGMETQYF.